The rows below give T cell receptor beta chains drawn from one sample of a study of shared clonotypes between healthy human individuals. Method: immunoSEQ multiplex PCR; TCRdb's copy keeps in-frame clones and lacks some. The data contain about a million clones, about 80% of them seen just once; the ten biggest clones take up 1.4% to 1.5%. What was sequenced was memory CD4+ T cells sorted from blood. These receptors originate from a man younger than 35 in good health. Both conserved end residues are part of each CDR3. A D gene is named only where the DNA matches it firmly. Only some rows state a clone size, as once, few, many or a class for expanded clones.

V gene	clone size	D gene	J gene	CDR3 protein	CDR3 DNA
TRBV6-5	NA	NA	TRBJ1-4	CASSFTTTNEKLFF	TGTGCCAGCAGCTTCACAACAACTAATGAAAAACTGTTTTTT
TRBV18	NA	NA	TRBJ1-2	CASSPERQGYTF	TGTGCCAGCTCACCGGAAAGGCAGGGGTACACCTTC
TRBV14	NA	NA	TRBJ2-1	CASSPGIPKANEQFF	TGTGCCAGCAGCCCAGGGATTCCTAAAGCCAATGAGCAGTTCTTC
TRBV6-6	NA	TRBD2	TRBJ2-4	CASSTGLAGGRNIQYF	TGTGCCAGCAGTACGGGACTAGCGGGAGGGCGGAACATTCAGTACTTC
TRBV9	NA	NA	TRBJ2-1	CASSVATGAGRRVNEQFF	TGTGCCAGCAGCGTAGCTACTGGGGCGGGGAGAAGGGTCAATGAGCAGTTCTTC
TRBV29-1	NA	TRBD1	TRBJ2-7	CSVGALTGSGEQYF	TGCAGCGTTGGGGCCCTGACAGGGTCTGGTGAGCAGTACTTC
TRBV28	NA	NA	TRBJ2-7	CASSLSTGARYF	TGTGCCAGCAGTTTATCCACCGGGGCGCGGTACTTC
TRBV11-3	NA	TRBD2	TRBJ2-5	CASSLSGTQETQYF	TGTGCCAGCAGCCTTAGCGGGACACAAGAGACCCAGTACTTC
TRBV10-3	NA	NA	TRBJ2-2	CAISPRQVRTGELFF	TGTGCCATCAGTCCCCGACAGGTTCGCACCGGGGAGCTGTTTTTT
TRBV5-1	once	TRBD1	TRBJ1-1	CASRPGQGEPEAFF	TGCGCCAGCAGACCGGGACAGGGGGAACCTGAAGCTTTCTTT
TRBV7-2	NA	NA	TRBJ2-5	CASSLYLEETQYF	TGTGCCAGCAGCTTATACTTAGAGGAGACCCAGTACTTC
TRBV6-6	NA	NA	TRBJ1-1	CASSYSIIGSEAFF	TGTGCCAGCAGTTACTCGATTATCGGGTCTGAAGCTTTCTTT
TRBV4-3	once	NA	TRBJ2-3	CASSQEGSRMGADTQYF	TGCGCCAGCAGCCAAGAAGGTAGTCGTATGGGCGCAGATACGCAGTATTTT
TRBV11-2	NA	NA	TRBJ1-3	CASSLSTASGNTIYF	TGTGCCAGCAGCCTATCGACGGCCTCTGGAAACACCATATATTTT
TRBV28	NA	TRBD1	TRBJ1-2	CASRPEGAGGINYGYTF	TGTGCCAGCAGGCCCGAGGGGGCAGGGGGCATTAACTATGGCTACACCTTC
TRBV29-1	NA	NA	TRBJ1-2	CSVATFGGAYGYTF	TGCAGCGTTGCAACATTCGGGGGCGCATATGGCTACACCTTC
TRBV30	NA	TRBD2	TRBJ2-2	CAWRGRDTGELFF	TGTGCCTGGAGGGGGAGGGACACCGGGGAGCTGTTTTTT
TRBV15	NA	NA	TRBJ2-1	CATSRVVGTGSLYFYNEQFF	TGTGCCACCAGCAGAGTAGTGGGAACAGGGTCCCTTTACTTCTACAATGAGCAGTTCTTC
TRBV5-6	few	NA	TRBJ1-2	CASNRGYGGYTF	TGTGCCAGCAACCGCGGGTATGGAGGCTACACCTTC
TRBV4-3	NA	NA	TRBJ2-2	CASSPQFPGELFF	TGCGCCAGCAGCCCACAGTTTCCCGGGGAGCTGTTTTTT
TRBV5-1	NA	TRBD1	TRBJ2-3	CASSLPRGLGDTQYF	TGCGCCAGCAGCTTGCCCAGGGGGCTGGGAGATACGCAGTATTTT
TRBV5-1	NA	NA	TRBJ1-4	CASSLGGSTSNEKLFF	TGCGCCAGCAGCTTGGGCGGATCGACATCAAATGAAAAACTGTTTTTT
TRBV28	NA	NA	TRBJ2-7	CASSLRGTSYEQYF	TGTGCCAGCAGTTTAAGGGGAACCTCCTACGAGCAGTACTTC
TRBV15	NA	TRBD1	TRBJ1-4	CATSRVGQGNEKLFF	TGTGCCACCAGCAGAGTTGGACAGGGAAATGAAAAACTGTTTTTT
TRBV28	many	NA	TRBJ1-5	CASSLGLRGPQHF	TGTGCCAGCAGTCTGGGACTTCGGGGGCCCCAGCATTTT
TRBV4-3	NA	TRBD2	TRBJ2-1	CASSQETSGRLTYNEQFF	TGCGCCAGCAGCCAAGAGACTAGCGGGAGGCTAACCTACAATGAGCAGTTCTTC
TRBV2	NA	NA	TRBJ1-2	CASSSNYGYTF	TGTGCCAGCTCAAGCAACTATGGCTACACCTTC
TRBV5-4	once	NA	TRBJ2-5	CASSAEETQYF	TGTGCCAGCAGCGCCGAAGAGACCCAGTACTTC
TRBV7-8	NA	NA	TRBJ1-6	CASSPSPGADSSPLHF	TGTGCCAGCAGCCCGAGCCCGGGGGCCGATAGTTCACCCCTCCACTTT
TRBV5-1	NA	NA	TRBJ1-2	CASSNGEANYGYTF	TGCGCCAGCAGCAACGGAGAAGCTAACTATGGCTACACCTTC
TRBV6-5	NA	NA	TRBJ1-3	CASRGGSGNTIYF	TGTGCCAGCAGGGGGGGGTCTGGAAACACCATATATTTT
TRBV7-3	NA	NA	TRBJ2-2	CASSSNGGQGELFF	TGTGCCAGCAGCTCCAACGGGGGACAGGGGGAGCTGTTTTTT
TRBV27	NA	NA	TRBJ1-5	CASSGQRNQPQHF	TGTGCCAGCTCAGGGCAAAGAAATCAGCCCCAGCATTTT
TRBV20-1	NA	NA	TRBJ2-5	CSAARLETQYF	TGCAGTGCCGCTCGTCTCGAGACCCAGTACTTC
TRBV2	NA	TRBD1	TRBJ2-5	CASRVGQGAAQETQYF	TGTGCCAGCAGGGTTGGACAGGGGGCGGCCCAAGAGACCCAGTACTTC
TRBV7-2	NA	NA	TRBJ2-1	CASSLGLSYNEQFF	TGTGCCAGCAGCCTCGGACTCTCCTACAATGAGCAGTTCTTC
TRBV30	NA	NA	TRBJ2-2	CAWSVGRHTGELFF	TGTGCCTGGAGTGTTGGTAGGCACACCGGGGAGCTGTTTTTT